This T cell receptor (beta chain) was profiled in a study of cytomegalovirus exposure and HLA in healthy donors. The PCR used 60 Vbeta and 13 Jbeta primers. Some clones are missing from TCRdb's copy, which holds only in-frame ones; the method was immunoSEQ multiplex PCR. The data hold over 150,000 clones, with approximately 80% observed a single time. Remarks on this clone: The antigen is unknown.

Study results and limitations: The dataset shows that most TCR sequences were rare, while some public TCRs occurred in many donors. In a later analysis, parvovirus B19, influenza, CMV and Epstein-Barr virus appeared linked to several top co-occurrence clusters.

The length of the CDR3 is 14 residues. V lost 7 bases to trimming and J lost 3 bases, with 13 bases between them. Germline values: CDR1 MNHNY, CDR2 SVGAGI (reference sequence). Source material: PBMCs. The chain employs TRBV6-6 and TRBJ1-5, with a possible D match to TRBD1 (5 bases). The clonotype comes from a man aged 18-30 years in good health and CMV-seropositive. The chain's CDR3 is CASMATVFNQPQHF. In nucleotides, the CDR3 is TGTGCCAGCATGGCGACAGTTTTCAATCAGCCCCAGCATTTT.